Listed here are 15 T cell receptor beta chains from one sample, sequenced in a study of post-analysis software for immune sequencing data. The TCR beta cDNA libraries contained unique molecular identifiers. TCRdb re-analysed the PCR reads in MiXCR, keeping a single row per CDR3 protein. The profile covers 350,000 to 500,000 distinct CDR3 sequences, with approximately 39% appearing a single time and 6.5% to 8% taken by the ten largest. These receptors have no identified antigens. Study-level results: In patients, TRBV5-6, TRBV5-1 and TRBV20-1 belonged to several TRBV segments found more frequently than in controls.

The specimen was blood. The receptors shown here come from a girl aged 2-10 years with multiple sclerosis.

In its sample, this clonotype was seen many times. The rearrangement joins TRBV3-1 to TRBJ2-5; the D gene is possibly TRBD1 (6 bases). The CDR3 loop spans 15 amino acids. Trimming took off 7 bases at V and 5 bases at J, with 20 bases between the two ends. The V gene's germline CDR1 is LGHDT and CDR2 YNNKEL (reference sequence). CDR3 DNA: TGTGCCAGCACCAAAAACAGCCAGGGGCGGGAGACCCAGTACTTC. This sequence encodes CASTKNSQGRETQYF.

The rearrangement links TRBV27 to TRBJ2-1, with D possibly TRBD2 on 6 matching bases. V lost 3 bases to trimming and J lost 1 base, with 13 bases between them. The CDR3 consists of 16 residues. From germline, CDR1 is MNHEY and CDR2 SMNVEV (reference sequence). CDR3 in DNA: TGTGCCAGCAGTTTTGACGGGAGCCTATCCTACAATGAGCAGTTCTTC. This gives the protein CASSFDGSLSYNEQFF.

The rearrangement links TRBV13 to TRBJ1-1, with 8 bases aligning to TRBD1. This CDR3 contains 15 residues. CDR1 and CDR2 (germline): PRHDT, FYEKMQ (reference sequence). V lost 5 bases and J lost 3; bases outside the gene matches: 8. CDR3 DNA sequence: TGTGCCAGCAGCGCCGCAGGGGGCCGGGACACTGAAGCTTTCTTT. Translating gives CASSAAGGRDTEAFF.

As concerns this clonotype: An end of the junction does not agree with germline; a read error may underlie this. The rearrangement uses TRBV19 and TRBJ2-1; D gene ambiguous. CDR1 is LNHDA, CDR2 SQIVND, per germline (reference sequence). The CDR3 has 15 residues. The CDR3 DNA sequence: TGTGCAAGTAGTGTCCAGTTGAGCTCCTACAATGAGCAGTTCTTC. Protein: CASSVQLSSYNEQFF.

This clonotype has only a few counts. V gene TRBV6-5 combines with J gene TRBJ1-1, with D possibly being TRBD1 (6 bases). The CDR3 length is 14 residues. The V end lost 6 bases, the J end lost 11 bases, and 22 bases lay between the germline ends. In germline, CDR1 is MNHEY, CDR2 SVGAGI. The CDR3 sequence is CASSSFRDTNVAFF. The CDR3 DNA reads TGTGCCAGCAGCTCATTCCGGGACACCAATGTGGCTTTCTTT.

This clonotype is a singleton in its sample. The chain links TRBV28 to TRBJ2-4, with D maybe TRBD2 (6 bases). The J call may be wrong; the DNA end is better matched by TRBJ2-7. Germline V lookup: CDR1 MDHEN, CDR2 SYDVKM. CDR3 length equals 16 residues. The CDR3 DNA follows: TGTGCCAGCAGTTTCGGCGGGACTCCCGTCCTCTACGAGCAGTACTTC. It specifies CASSFGGTPVLYEQYF.

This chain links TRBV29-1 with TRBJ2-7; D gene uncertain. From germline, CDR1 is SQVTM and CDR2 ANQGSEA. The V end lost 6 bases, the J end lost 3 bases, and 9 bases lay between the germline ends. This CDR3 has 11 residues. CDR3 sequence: CSVTGDYEQYF. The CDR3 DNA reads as TGCAGCGTCACTGGAGACTACGAGCAGTACTTC.

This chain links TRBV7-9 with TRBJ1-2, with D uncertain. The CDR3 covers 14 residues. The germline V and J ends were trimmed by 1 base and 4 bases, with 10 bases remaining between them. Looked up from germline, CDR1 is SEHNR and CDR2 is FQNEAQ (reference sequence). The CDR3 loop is CASSLDRSIYGYTF. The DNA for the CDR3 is TGTGCCAGCAGCTTAGATAGGTCCATCTATGGCTACACCTTC.

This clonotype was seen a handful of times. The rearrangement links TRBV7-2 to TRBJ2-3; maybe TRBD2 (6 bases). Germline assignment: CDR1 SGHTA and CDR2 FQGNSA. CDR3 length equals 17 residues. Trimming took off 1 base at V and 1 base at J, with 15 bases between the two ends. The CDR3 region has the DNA TGTGCCAGCAGCTTAGGGAGGGATAGCTTCGGCACAGATACGCAGTATTTT. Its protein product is CASSLGRDSFGTDTQYF.

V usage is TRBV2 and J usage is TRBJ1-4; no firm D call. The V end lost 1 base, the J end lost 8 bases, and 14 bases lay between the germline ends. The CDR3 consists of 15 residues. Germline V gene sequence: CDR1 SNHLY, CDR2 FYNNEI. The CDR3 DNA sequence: TGTGCCAGCAGTGAAGGGCCTTACCCAGCGGAAAAACTGTTTTTT. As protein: CASSEGPYPAEKLFF.

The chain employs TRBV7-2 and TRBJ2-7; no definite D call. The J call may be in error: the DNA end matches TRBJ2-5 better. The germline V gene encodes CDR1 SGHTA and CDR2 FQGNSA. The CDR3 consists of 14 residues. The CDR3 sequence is CASSLGSNQETQYF. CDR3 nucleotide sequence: TGTGCCAGCAGCTTGGGCAGCAACCAAGAGACCCAGTACTTC.

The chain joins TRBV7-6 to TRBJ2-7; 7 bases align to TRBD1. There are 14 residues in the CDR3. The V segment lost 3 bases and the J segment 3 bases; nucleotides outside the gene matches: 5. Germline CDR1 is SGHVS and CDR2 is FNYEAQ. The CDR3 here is CASSFATGHYEQYF. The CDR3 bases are TGTGCCAGCAGCTTTGCGACAGGGCACTACGAGCAGTACTTC.

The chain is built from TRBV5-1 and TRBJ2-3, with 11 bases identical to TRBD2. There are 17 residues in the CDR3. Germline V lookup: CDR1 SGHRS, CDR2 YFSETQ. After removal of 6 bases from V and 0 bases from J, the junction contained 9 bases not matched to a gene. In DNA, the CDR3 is TGCGCCAGCACGCCATTCGGGACTAGCGGTAGCACAGATACGCAGTATTTT. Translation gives CASTPFGTSGSTDTQYF.

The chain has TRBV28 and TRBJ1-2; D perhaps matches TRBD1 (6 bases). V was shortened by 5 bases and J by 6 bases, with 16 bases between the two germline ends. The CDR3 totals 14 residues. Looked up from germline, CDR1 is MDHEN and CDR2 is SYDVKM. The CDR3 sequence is CASSGDTRVDGYTF. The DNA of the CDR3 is TGTGCCAGCAGTGGGGACACCCGGGTGGATGGCTACACCTTC.

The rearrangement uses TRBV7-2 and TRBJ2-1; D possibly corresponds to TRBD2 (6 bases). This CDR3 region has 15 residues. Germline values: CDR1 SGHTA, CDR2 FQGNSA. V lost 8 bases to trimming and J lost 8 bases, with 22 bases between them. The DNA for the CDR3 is TGTGCCAGCTCCGGGGCGGGGAGGATCGACGATGAGCAGTTCTTC. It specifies CASSGAGRIDDEQFF.